The 28 T cell receptor beta chains presented below share a single source sample, sequenced in a study of tumor-infiltrating lymphocytes in primary liver carcinoma. Germline DNA was also extracted, while the blood RNA originated from unsorted whole blood. From around 0.5 ug total RNA, TCR beta cDNA was generated with a primer in the constant region. Employing slightly modified ARM-PCR, three nested multiplex PCR rounds were run, and these gave rise to the TCR beta libraries. TRBV1-TRBV30 forward primers and a C-beta reverse primer were used in the first two PCR rounds, which each ran for about 11 cycles. TCRdb re-called the multiplex PCR reads with MiXCR, one entry per CDR3 protein. This sample yields hundreds of thousands of distinct CDR3 sequences, of which around three fifths are seen a single time; about 15% belongs to the top ten. Sequencing was done on a sample of peripheral blood. All receptors come from a woman aged 25 to 39 with primary liver carcinoma and hepatitis B virus infection.

The CDR3 region is CNVAATGTADLGYTF. The CDR3 DNA is TGCAACGTAGCAGCCACCGGGACAGCAGATCTTGGATACACCTTC. The chain combines TRBV29-1 with TRBJ1-2; the match to TRBD1 covers 7 bases. CDR3 length: 15 amino acids. From germline, CDR1 is SQVTM and CDR2 ANQGSEA.

This clonotype occurred many times. This rearrangement joins TRBV6-5 to TRBJ2-7, with 9 bases that match TRBD2. V gave up 2 bases and J gave up 0 bases; unmatched junction bases: 14. There are 19 residues in the CDR3. CDR1 is MNHEY, CDR2 SVGAGI, per germline. In nucleotides, the CDR3 is TGTGCCAGCAGTTACGACTCCCCGGGACTAGCCGGTAGCTCCTACGAGCAGTACTTC. Translation: CASSYDSPGLAGSSYEQYF.

The J gene is TRBJ1-6, the V gene TRBV6-5, with TRBD1 matching over 8 bases. This CDR3 has 16 amino acids. Germline loops: CDR1 MNHEY, CDR2 SVGAGI. With V trimmed by 4 bases and J by 9 bases, 11 bases remained unmatched. The CDR3 sequence: CASSWTSTGAGSPLHF. Here the CDR3 DNA reads TGTGCCAGCAGTTGGACTTCGACAGGGGCGGGTTCACCCCTCCACTTT.

The V call is TRBV6-5, the J call TRBJ2-7, with D hard to call. This CDR3 spans 12 amino acids. Germline values: CDR1 MNHEY, CDR2 SVGAGI. V was pared by 6 bases and J by 2 bases, with 8 bases between. The CDR3 region has the DNA TGTGCCAGCAGAAGGGATCCCTACGAGCAGTACTTC. Protein: CASRRDPYEQYF.

A note on this clonotype: A much bigger clone sits one base away, suggesting this may be a read error. The chain employs TRBV6-6 and TRBJ1-2; possible D gene TRBD1, 5 bases. This CDR3 is 12 amino acids long. Germline V gene data show CDR1 as MNHNY and CDR2 as SVGAGI (reference sequence). In DNA form, the CDR3 reads TGTGACAGCACCGACAGTCGGTATGGCTACACCTTC. Amino acids: CDSTDSRYGYTF.

Of note for this clonotype: A much larger clone sits a single nucleotide away, making a read error possible. The chain couples TRBV6-2 or TRBV6-3 to TRBJ1-2; the match to TRBD1 covers 9 bases. This CDR3 contains 14 residues. Germline trimming cut 6 bases from V and 9 bases from J; bases unmatched to any gene: 11. Germline loops: CDR1 MNHEY, CDR2 SVGEGT. CDR3 sequence (DNA): TGTGCCAGCAGGGTCACAGGGGGCCGCGGTAGCTACACCTTC. This translates into CASRVTGGRGSYTF.

This rearrangement joins TRBV11-2 to TRBJ2-5; either TRBD1 or TRBD2 may supply D (5 bases each). The CDR3 totals 17 residues. Trimming stripped 5 bases from V and 3 bases from J, with 22 bases between. The V gene's germline CDR1 is SGHAT and CDR2 FQNNGV. CDR3 region: CASSLPGTQLGKETQYF. CDR3 sequence (DNA): TGTGCCAGCAGCCTTCCCGGGACGCAGCTGGGGAAAGAGACCCAGTACTTC.

As regards this clonotype: A read error is likely, as this CDR3 ends without the conserved phenylalanine or tryptophan. The DNA is left out, because the CDR3 cannot be placed on it with certainty; the CDR3 is given as TCRdb lists it. The CDR3 sequence is CASSLPGAGGYNQPRHL. The V gene is TRBV28, the J gene TRBJ1-5; TRBD1, the D gene given by the table, was not confirmed from the DNA. The CDR3 is made up of 17 amino acids, end residues included. CDR1 and CDR2 from the germline V gene are MDHEN and SYDVKM.

The chain links TRBV30 to TRBJ2-1; the match to TRBD2 covers 8 bases. The J segment lost 0 bases and the V segment lost 2 bases, leaving 21 bases of the junction unmatched. Germline CDR1 and CDR2: GTSNPN and SVGIG (reference sequence). This CDR3 comprises 21 residues. Here the CDR3 DNA reads TGTGCCTGGAGTCCTACCACCGGCCTAGCGGGTGTTACGAGCTCCTACAATGAGCAGTTCTTC. Translation: CAWSPTTGLAGVTSSYNEQFF.

Concerning this clonotype itself: This CDR3 is missing its conserved last phenylalanine or tryptophan, likely due to a read error. CDR3 in amino acids: CARSISGGSQPQHL. In DNA form, the CDR3 reads TGTGCCAGAAGTATAAGCGGGGGAAGTCAGCCCCAGCATCTT. The chain is built from TRBV19 and TRBJ1-5, with D possibly TRBD1 on 5 matching bases. The CDR3 is made up of 14 amino acids. In germline, CDR1 is LNHDA, CDR2 SQIVND (reference sequence).

The rearrangement uses TRBV5-1 and TRBJ2-5; D gene ambiguous. The CDR3 contains 11 residues. V lost 0 bases and J 6 bases, leaving 3 bases between the germline ends. The germline CDR1 and CDR2 sequences are SGHRS and YFSETQ. The CDR3: CASSLEQTQYF. The CDR3 bases are TGCGCCAGCAGCTTGGAACAGACCCAGTACTTC.

The chain couples TRBV6-5 to TRBJ1-1, with D uncertain. The CDR3 consists of 11 residues. The ends were cut back, 7 bases at V and 4 bases at J, with 7 bases in the middle. Germline CDR1 reads MNHEY; CDR2 reads SVGAGI. Here the CDR3 DNA reads TGTGCCAGCACTGCGACCACTGAAGCTTTCTTT. Its translation: CASTATTEAFF.

Concerning this clonotype: Since a much larger clone is just one base distant, this may be a read error. The rearrangement uses TRBV29-1 and TRBJ2-5; D ambiguous. V lost 3 bases to trimming and J lost 5 bases, with 10 bases between them. Germline loops: CDR1 SQVTM, CDR2 ANQGSEA. This CDR3 has 12 amino acids. The CDR3 loop is CSVDGVRETQYF. The CDR3 coding sequence is TGCAGCGTTGATGGGGTACGGGAGACCCAGTACTTC.

Regarding this clonotype: Because the CDR3 is missing its conserved closing phenylalanine or tryptophan, this is likely a read error. V and J are TRBV12-3 or TRBV12-4 and TRBJ1-5; possible D gene TRBD1, 5 bases. Trimming removed 5 bases at V and 6 bases at J, with 14 bases between. CDR3 length: 14 amino acids. CDR3 bases: TGTGCCAGCAGTCCCGGCAGGGAAGGTCAGCCCCAGCATTGT. Its protein is CASSPGREGQPQHC.

The chain uses TRBV12-3 or TRBV12-4 and TRBJ2-3; D uncertain. Trimming pared 3 bases from V and 2 bases from J, leaving 9 bases between. The CDR3 runs 14 residues. The CDR3 DNA sequence: TGTGCCAGCAGTTTGCTAAAATTCACAGATACGCAGTATTTT. It specifies CASSLLKFTDTQYF.

In regard to this clonotype: Given a much more abundant clone one base away, this may be a read error. The rearrangement links TRBV4-2 to TRBJ2-1, with D perhaps being TRBD1 or TRBD2 (6 bases each). The CDR3 runs to 13 residues. Trimming left V 11 bases short and J 9 bases short, with 20 bases between. Germline V gene data show CDR1 as LGHNA and CDR2 as YNFKEQ. The CDR3 spells CACKADEGGEQFF. CDR3 DNA: TGTGCCTGCAAAGCGGATGAGGGGGGTGAGCAGTTCTTC.

By share, this clonotype counts as medium-sized. J is TRBJ1-4 and V is TRBV29-1; a weak D match, TRBD1 (5 bases). The ends were cut back, 4 bases at V and 10 bases at J, with 19 bases in the middle. The CDR3 sequence is 14 residues long. Germline V lookup: CDR1 SQVTM, CDR2 ANQGSEA. CDR3 sequence reads: CSVAASTGGSKLFF. CDR3 sequence (DNA): TGCAGCGTTGCGGCCTCCACTGGGGGGTCAAAACTGTTTTTT.

This clonotype was detected only once. This could be a read error, since a much larger clone is one nucleotide away. V usage is TRBV29-1 and J usage is TRBJ2-1; 10 bases align to TRBD2. V was pared by 7 bases and J by 5 bases, with 5 bases of the junction left unmatched. The CDR3 covers 13 residues. From germline, CDR1 is SQVTM and CDR2 ANQGSEA. CDR3 loop: CSALTSGNNEQFF. CDR3 sequence (DNA): TGCAGCGCTCTCACTAGCGGGAACAATGAGCAGTTCTTC.

CDR3 residues: CSAQSPDEKLFF. Written as DNA, the CDR3 is TGCAGTGCTCAGAGCCCGGATGAAAAACTGTTTTTT. This chain connects TRBV20-1 to TRBJ1-4, with D hard to call. Trimming shortened V by 5 bases and J by 6 bases, and 10 bases separated the two germline ends. Germline CDR1 DFQATT, CDR2 SNEGSKA (reference sequence). The CDR3 is 12 amino acids.

This clonotype was seen once. A much larger clonotype is one base distant, so this may be a read error. The rearrangement joins TRBV12-3 or TRBV12-4 to TRBJ1-6, with 9 bases identical to TRBD1. Trimming removed 9 bases from V and 7 bases from J; junction bases left unmatched: 10. The CDR3 length is 15 residues. The CDR3 DNA sequence: TGTGCCAGGAGCCCAACAGGGGGCTCGAATTCACCCCTCCACTTT. Encoded protein: CARSPTGGSNSPLHF.

This clonotype was seen at least ten times. The chain links TRBV4-1 to TRBJ1-4, with D possibly being TRBD1 (5 bases). V lost 1 base and J lost 10, with 16 bases in between. Germline assignment: CDR1 MGHRA and CDR2 YSYEKL. There are 15 residues in the CDR3. CDR3: CASSQGSYGGGKLFF. In nucleotides, the CDR3 is TGCGCCAGCAGCCAAGGAAGTTACGGGGGGGGAAAACTGTTTTTT.

The chain joins TRBV29-1 to TRBJ2-7; no clear D. The CDR3 spans 11 residues. In germline, CDR1 is SQVTM, CDR2 ANQGSEA. The V gene lost 0 bases and the J gene lost 6 bases, with 6 bases spanning the gap. DNA for the CDR3: TGCAGCGTTGAAGATGGCGCCGAGCAGTACTTC. This sequence encodes CSVEDGAEQYF.

V usage is TRBV28 and J usage is TRBJ2-6; D ambiguous. Germline V gene data show CDR1 as MDHEN and CDR2 as SYDVKM. With 7 bases removed from V and 2 bases from J, the gap between germline ends came to 9 bases. This CDR3 region has 14 residues. CDR3 DNA sequence: TGTGCCAGCAACCGCCCTCCTGGGGCCAACGTCCTGACTTTC. Translation: CASNRPPGANVLTF.

The chain links TRBV5-6 to TRBJ1-4; D might be TRBD1 (5 bases). The CDR3 runs 16 residues. Germline V gives CDR1 SGHDT, CDR2 YYEEEE. The V and J ends lost 0 bases and 5 bases respectively, with 14 bases between them. The CDR3 sequence is CASSLGFGTANEKLFF. The CDR3 bases are TGTGCCAGCAGCTTGGGGTTCGGGACCGCGAATGAAAAACTGTTTTTT. The variable domain in full, with the rest retrieved from reference TRBV5-6 and TRBJ1-4, is DAGVTQSPTHLIKTRGQQVTLRCSPKSGHDTVSWYQQALGQGPQFIFQYYEEEERQRGNFPDRFSGHQFPNYSSELNVNALLLGDSALYLCASSLGFGTANEKLFFGSGTQLSVL.

The chain links TRBV5-5 to TRBJ2-1; D unclear. Germline CDR1 SGHKS, CDR2 YYEKEE (reference sequence). Trimming removed 1 base from V and 6 bases from J, with 14 bases in between. This CDR3 is 15 amino acids long. The CDR3 bases are TGTGCCAGCAGCTTGAATAGTGGGAAGTGCAATGAGCAGTTCTTC. It encodes CASSLNSGKCNEQFF.

With regard to this clonotype: Given the absence of the conserved phenylalanine or tryptophan at the CDR3 end, a read error is likely. The chain links TRBV29-1 to TRBJ2-7, with TRBD2 matching over 9 bases. From germline, CDR1 is SQVTM and CDR2 ANQGSEA. CDR3 length equals 14 residues. In nucleotides, the CDR3 is TGCAGTGTTGAATCGGCTAGCGGGGACTACGAGCAGTACCTC. It translates to CSVESASGDYEQYL.

This chain uses TRBV7-3 with TRBJ2-3; no firm D call. The ends were cut back, 4 bases at V and 0 bases at J, with 8 bases in the middle. The CDR3 extends over 14 amino acids. Germline V gene sequence: CDR1 SGHTA, CDR2 FQGTGA. The CDR3 region has the DNA TGTGCCAGCAGCTCCCAACCTAGCACAGATACGCAGTATTTT. As protein: CASSSQPSTDTQYF.

Points on this clonotype: A much bigger clone sits one base away, suggesting this may be a read error. The gene calls are TRBV12-5 and TRBJ2-2; D not resolved. The CDR3 runs to 13 residues. Germline-derived CDR1 and CDR2 are LGHNT and FRNRAP. V lost 7 bases to trimming and J lost 0 bases, with 6 bases between them. The CDR3 coding sequence is TGTGCTAGTGATCTTGCGAACACCGGGGAGCTGTTTTTT. It codes for CASDLANTGELFF.